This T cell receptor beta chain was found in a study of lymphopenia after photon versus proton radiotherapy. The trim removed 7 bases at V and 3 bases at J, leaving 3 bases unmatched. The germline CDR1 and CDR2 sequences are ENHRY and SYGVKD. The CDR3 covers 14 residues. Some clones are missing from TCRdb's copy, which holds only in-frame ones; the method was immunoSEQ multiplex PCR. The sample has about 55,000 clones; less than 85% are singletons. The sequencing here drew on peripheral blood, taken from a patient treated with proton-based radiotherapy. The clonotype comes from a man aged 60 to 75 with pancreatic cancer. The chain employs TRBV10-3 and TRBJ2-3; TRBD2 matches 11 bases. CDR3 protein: CAINVAGGTDTQYF. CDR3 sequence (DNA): TGTGCCATCAACGTAGCGGGAGGGACAGATACGCAGTATTTT.